These T cell receptor beta chains were read from a single sample in a study of blood T cell repertoires in COVID-19. Produced via immunoSEQ multiplex PCR; TCRdb's table is partial and in-frame only. The sample shows about 440,000 clones, roughly 90% of them seen only once. Sequencing was carried out using peripheral blood. The receptors stem from a woman younger than 45 with acute or convalescent COVID-19. CDR3s include the opening cysteine and the closing phenylalanine or tryptophan. A D gene is named only where the DNA matches it firmly. Only some rows state a clone size, as once, few, many or a class for expanded clones.

d_call	j_call	clone_size	cdr3_length	v_call	cdr3_nt	cdr3_aa
.	TRBJ2-1	.	16	TRBV3-1/TRBV3-2	TGTGCCAGCAGCCAAGCGCCTAGGAGGAGTAGGGATGAGCAGTTCTTC	CASSQAPRRSRDEQFF
TRBD1	TRBJ1-3	.	14	TRBV5-4	TGTGCCAGCAGCCCGACAGGGTCTGGAAACACCATATATTTT	CASSPTGSGNTIYF
TRBD2	TRBJ2-3	.	15	TRBV5-1	TGCGCCAGCAGCCAAAGCGGGGGTAGCACAGATACGCAGTATTTT	CASSQSGGSTDTQYF
.	TRBJ2-7	.	13	TRBV4-1	TGCGCCAGCAGCCCCCCGAGCTCCTACGAGCAGTACTTC	CASSPPSSYEQYF
.	TRBJ1-5	.	14	TRBV28	TGTGCCAGCAGTCCCCCTACTACCAATCAGCCCCAGCATTTT	CASSPPTTNQPQHF
.	TRBJ1-2	.	17	TRBV9	TGTGCCAGCAGCCCCCAAGAACGGACAGTTGAATACTATGGCTACACCTTC	CASSPQERTVEYYGYTF
TRBD1	TRBJ1-1	.	15	TRBV4-2	TGTGCCAGCAGCCGACCAGGGGGCGCCGGCACTGAAGCTTTCTTT	CASSRPGGAGTEAFF
.	TRBJ1-1	.	15	TRBV30	TGTGCCTGGAGTTTTAGTGGGGCTTCGAACACTGAAGCTTTCTTT	CAWSFSGASNTEAFF
.	TRBJ2-3	.	16	TRBV24-1	TGTGCCACCAGTGATCCCACAGGGTTTAGCACAGATACGCAGTATTTT	CATSDPTGFSTDTQYF
TRBD1	TRBJ1-5	.	14	TRBV5-1	TGCGCCAGCAGCTCCGGACAGGGGTGGGAGCCCCAGCATTTT	CASSSGQGWEPQHF
.	TRBJ2-3	.	10	TRBV2	TGTGCCAGCAGCGCCGGTACGCAGTATTTT	CASSAGTQYF
.	TRBJ1-3	once	15	TRBV7-9	TGTGCCAGCAGCTTAGACAGGGTGAGAGGAAACACCATATATTTT	CASSLDRVRGNTIYF
.	TRBJ2-5	.	13	TRBV5-6	TGTGCCAGCAACCAGGACAGACGAGAGACCCAGTACTTC	CASNQDRRETQYF
TRBD2	TRBJ2-3	.	16	TRBV30	TGTGCCTGGAGTGTACTTACTGCGGGGGGGGCAGATACGCAGTATTTT	CAWSVLTAGGADTQYF
TRBD2	TRBJ2-3	.	18	TRBV4-2	TGTGCCAGCAGCCAGCACGACCTGGGACTAGCGGGCACAGATACGCAGTATTTT	CASSQHDLGLAGTDTQYF
TRBD2	TRBJ2-5	.	15	TRBV5-4	TGTGCCAGCAGCACCTCCGGGACTAGCGGGGAGACCCAGTACTTC	CASSTSGTSGETQYF
TRBD2	TRBJ2-1	once	14	TRBV28	TGTGCCAGCCTTACGGGGGGGGTTATCGATGAGCAGTTCTTC	CASLTGGVIDEQFF
TRBD2	TRBJ2-3	.	19	TRBV7-9	TGTGCCAGCAGCTCGATCTCTCGACTAGCGGGGGATCTCACAGATACGCAGTATTTT	CASSSISRLAGDLTDTQYF
TRBD2	TRBJ2-1	once	17	TRBV30	TGTGCCTGGAGTGGAAAGCGGGGCCGCAACCGCTACAATGAGCAGTTCTTC	CAWSGKRGRNRYNEQFF
.	TRBJ1-5	.	17	TRBV28	TGTGCCAGCAGTTCACAGGGATGGGGGTATAGCAATCAGCCCCAGCATTTT	CASSSQGWGYSNQPQHF
TRBD2	TRBJ2-1	few	15	TRBV4-1	TGCGCCAGCAGCCAAGTAGTAGCGGGGGACAATGAGCAGTTCTTC	CASSQVVAGDNEQFF
TRBD1	TRBJ2-2	.	15	TRBV3-1/TRBV3-2	TGTGCCAGCAGCCAACAGGGGGCGAACACCGGGGAGCTGTTTTTT	CASSQQGANTGELFF
.	TRBJ2-7	.	15	TRBV13	TGTGCCAGCAGCTTAGGGGACAGAGGATCCCACGAGCAGTACTTC	CASSLGDRGSHEQYF
.	TRBJ1-1	.	19	TRBV12-2	TGTGCAAGTCGCTTCTCTAAGGGGGCCATCAGCCCAAAGGTCACTGAAGCTTTCTTT	CASRFSKGAISPKVTEAFF
.	TRBJ1-2	once	13	TRBV28	TGTGCCAGCAGTTTAAGGGGTGTCGATGGCTACACCTTC	CASSLRGVDGYTF
.	TRBJ1-2	.	15	TRBV5-1	TGCGCCAGCAGCTTGGGATGGGGCTTGGAGTATGGCTACACCTTC	CASSLGWGLEYGYTF
.	TRBJ2-5	.	13	TRBV18	TGTGCCAGCTCATTACGACATGAAGAGACCCAGTACTTC	CASSLRHEETQYF
.	TRBJ2-3	.	13	TRBV4-2	TGTGCCAGCAGCCGCGCAAGCACAGATACGCAGTATTTT	CASSRASTDTQYF
.	TRBJ1-1	.	15	TRBV5-4	TGTGCCAGCAGCTTGTTTCGGACTTTGAACACTGAAGCTTTCTTT	CASSLFRTLNTEAFF
.	TRBJ1-5	.	16	TRBV6-1	TGTGCCAGCAGTGAATTGGCGGCGCTCCGTAATCAGCCCCAGCATTTT	CASSELAALRNQPQHF
.	TRBJ1-5	.	15	TRBV30	TGTGCCTGGAGGGAAGCACCGGGGGTAGGGCAGCCCCAGCATTTT	CAWREAPGVGQPQHF
TRBD1	TRBJ2-7	.	15	TRBV23-1	TGCGCCAGCAGCCCACGGACAGGGGGATCCTATGAGCAGTACTTC	CASSPRTGGSYEQYF
TRBD2	TRBJ2-1	few	14	TRBV7-8	TGTGCCAGCAGCTTAGGTATTAGCGGGCGAGAGCAGTTCTTC	CASSLGISGREQFF
.	TRBJ1-1	.	14	TRBV19	TGTGCCAGTAGTATTCGGTCAGGGGTTACTGAAGCTTTCTTT	CASSIRSGVTEAFF
TRBD2	TRBJ2-5	.	14	TRBV6-2/TRBV6-3	TGTGCCAGCAGTAACGGGGGGGCTTTGGAGACCCAGTACTTC	CASSNGGALETQYF
.	TRBJ2-2	.	15	TRBV11-2	TGTGCCAGCAGCTTTAGCCGGAGCAACACCGGGGAGCTGTTTTTT	CASSFSRSNTGELFF
TRBD1	TRBJ1-1	.	17	TRBV13	TGTGCCAGCAGCTTAGGTGCACAGGGGACCCTACGGACTGAAGCTTTCTTT	CASSLGAQGTLRTEAFF
.	TRBJ2-7	.	13	TRBV15	TGTGCCACCAGCAGAGATGCAGGAAAAGAGCAGTACTTC	CATSRDAGKEQYF
TRBD2	TRBJ2-1	.	18	TRBV27	TGTGCCAGCAGTTTATATGGGACTAGCCTCCCATCCTACAATGAGCAGTTCTTC	CASSLYGTSLPSYNEQFF
TRBD2	TRBJ2-5	.	15	TRBV2	TGTGCCAGCAGAAGCGGGGGAGCAAACCAAGAGACCCAGTACTTC	CASRSGGANQETQYF
.	TRBJ2-5	.	14	TRBV30	TGTGCCTGGAGTTCGGGAGTTGGGGGAAAGACCCAGTACTTC	CAWSSGVGGKTQYF
.	TRBJ1-6	.	15	TRBV6-5	TGTGCCAGCAGTTACGGCGGATCCGATAATTCACCCCTCCACTTT	CASSYGGSDNSPLHF
TRBD2	TRBJ2-7	.	15	TRBV7-9	TGTGCCAGCAGCTTAGGCGGGGGGGCCTTTTACGAGCAGTACTTC	CASSLGGGAFYEQYF
TRBD1	TRBJ2-5	.	18	TRBV5-1	TGCGCCAGCAGCTTTATCTCATCCGGGACAGGGAAGTGGGAGACCCAGTACTTC	CASSFISSGTGKWETQYF
TRBD2	TRBJ2-1	.	14	TRBV6-5	TGTGCCAGCAGTCTCATAGCGGGCATAAATGAGCAGTTCTTC	CASSLIAGINEQFF
TRBD1	TRBJ2-7	.	14	TRBV5-1	TGCGCCAGCAGCAGAGACAGGGGTAGGAACGAGCAGTACTTC	CASSRDRGRNEQYF
.	TRBJ2-5	.	13	TRBV29-1	TGCAGCGTTGCTCGGACAGTACAAGAGACCCAGTACTTC	CSVARTVQETQYF
.	TRBJ1-1	few	13	TRBV5-4	TGTGCCAGCAGCCGCGACAGGAACACTGAAGCTTTCTTT	CASSRDRNTEAFF
.	TRBJ1-1	.	14	TRBV19	TGTGCCAGTAGTATAGGGGGGGTATCCACTGAAGCTTTCTTT	CASSIGGVSTEAFF
.	TRBJ2-3	few	15	TRBV9	TGTGCCAGCAGCCCGCGGCAGACTAGCACAGATACGCAGTATTTT	CASSPRQTSTDTQYF
.	TRBJ2-2	.	16	TRBV5-5	TGTGCCAGCAGCTTTTGGGTGACAGTGAACACCGGGGAGCTGTTTTTT	CASSFWVTVNTGELFF
.	TRBJ1-2	.	15	TRBV18	TGTGCCAGCTCACCACAAATTACAGCCAACTATGGCTACACCTTC	CASSPQITANYGYTF
TRBD1	TRBJ1-2	.	13	TRBV19	TGTGCCAGTAGTGACAGGGGAGTCTATGGCTACACCTTC	CASSDRGVYGYTF
.	TRBJ2-7	.	15	TRBV28	TGTGCCAGCACTTCCGGTCTCGGACATTTCGTAGGGGAGTACTTC	CASTSGLGHFVGEYF
.	TRBJ2-5	.	16	TRBV9	TGTGCCAGCAGCGAAAACCGTTTGGCGGGTGGGGAGACCCAGTACTTC	CASSENRLAGGETQYF